The next 26 T cell receptor beta chains were all read from a single sample in a study of tumor and adjacent non-tumor tissue in lung cancer. A modified ARM-PCR protocol with three rounds of nested PCR amplified TCRbeta. TCRdb itself ran the multiplex PCR reads through MiXCR, one entry per CDR3 protein. The data hold approximately 150,000 distinct CDR3 sequences, with roughly 66% observed a single time. The template was RNA from unsorted bulk tissue. The specimen was lung tumor tissue. The receptors originated from a man between 60 and 75 years old with small cell lung cancer.

To note about this clonotype: A much larger clone sits a single nucleotide away, making a read error possible. The chain has TRBV6-5 and TRBJ2-1, with a tentative D call TRBD2 (6 bases). Germline CDR1 and CDR2: MNHEY and SVGAGI. The CDR3 runs 16 residues. CDR3 nucleotides: TGTGCCACCAGTTACGGGGCGGGAAGCTCCTACAATGAGCAGTTCTTC. As protein: CATSYGAGSSYNEQFF.

Points on this clonotype: This may come from a read error, since a much larger clone is one base off. V and J are TRBV29-1 and TRBJ2-4; TRBD1 is a possible D gene (6 bases). Trimming removed 7 bases from V and 8 bases from J, with 18 bases in between. The length of the CDR3 is 13 residues. Germline V CDR1 and CDR2: SQVTM, ANQGSEA. CDR3 nucleotides: TGCAGCGCAGGGGACACCCAAGGAGACATTCAGTACTTC. Its translation: CSAGDTQGDIQYF.

The chain links TRBV6-2 or TRBV6-3 to TRBJ2-2; 14 bases match TRBD2. Germline CDR1 reads MNHEY; CDR2 reads SVGEGT. Trimming took 5 bases from V and 1 from J; bases not matched to a gene: 9. The CDR3 contains 19 residues. CDR3 protein: CASSTDGLAGGENTGELFF. The CDR3 coding sequence is TGTGCCAGCAGTACAGACGGACTAGCGGGGGGCGAGAACACCGGGGAGCTGTTTTTT.

Concerning this clonotype itself: One end of the junction does not line up with germline, which may come from a read error. The rearrangement links TRBV11-2 to TRBJ2-5; 11 nucleotides align to TRBD2. Germline V lookup: CDR1 SGHAT, CDR2 FQNNGV. There are 17 residues in the CDR3. CDR3 residues: CASSTGTSGMYQETQYF. CDR3 in DNA: TGTGCCAGCAGCACCGGGACTAGCGGAATGTACCAAGAGACCCAGTATTTC.

V is TRBV5-1 and J is TRBJ1-6; the D gene is possibly TRBD1 (5 bases). This CDR3 comprises 16 residues. CDR1 is SGHRS, CDR2 YFSETQ, per germline. The V end was cut by 0 bases, the J end by 0 bases, with 7 bases between. CDR3 region: CASSLEGSSYNSPLHF. The CDR3, as DNA: TGCGCCAGCAGCTTGGAGGGGAGCTCCTATAATTCACCCCTCCACTTT.

The V and J genes are TRBV15 and TRBJ1-2, with TRBD1 as a possible D gene (5 bases). The germline V gene has CDR1 LNHNV and CDR2 YYDKDF (reference sequence). The V gene lost 0 bases and the J gene lost 6 bases, with 8 bases spanning the gap. The CDR3 spans 13 residues. This CDR3 is CATSREAGNGYTF. The CDR3 DNA reads TGTGCCACCAGCAGAGAAGCAGGGAATGGCTACACCTTC.

The chain recombines TRBV11-3 with TRBJ2-1; D uncertain. Germline V CDR1 and CDR2: SGHNT, YENEEA. Trimming left V 1 base short and J 9 bases short, with 13 bases between. The CDR3 length is 14 residues. CDR3 DNA: TGTGCCAGCAGCTTAGGTCATTGGGGATTTGAGCAGTTCTTC. Protein sequence: CASSLGHWGFEQFF.

Note on this clonotype: Since a much larger clone is just one base distant, this may be a read error. The V and J genes are TRBV12-3 or TRBV12-4 and TRBJ1-3, with TRBD1 as a possible D gene (5 bases). The CDR3 length is 14 residues. Between the trimmed V and J ends, which lost 7 bases and 4 bases, there was a span of 14 bases. The CDR3 is CASNLQGWGNTIYF. The CDR3 region has the DNA TGTGCCAGCAATTTGCAGGGTTGGGGAAACACCATATATTTT.

Note on this clonotype: Since no conserved phenylalanine or tryptophan closes the CDR3, a read error is the likely cause. The CDR3 loop is CASKPGGDANTQYL. CDR3 DNA sequence: TGTGCCAGCAAACCCGGGGGGGACGCGAATACGCAGTATCTT. The chain uses TRBV11-1 and TRBJ2-3; 8 nucleotides align to TRBD2. V lost 7 bases to trimming and J lost 7 bases; unmatched junction nucleotides: 10. CDR1 is SGHAT, CDR2 FQDESV, per germline (reference sequence). The length of the CDR3 is 14 residues.

Regarding this clonotype: A read error is possible here, since a much larger clone lies one base away. The V call is TRBV6-1, the J call TRBJ2-2, with D perhaps TRBD1 (6 bases). CDR3 size: 13 residues. Looked up from germline, CDR1 is MNHNS and CDR2 is SASEGT. For the CDR3, the DNA is TGTGGCAGCGGCCTCAACAGGGAAGGGGAGCTGTTTTTT. Encoded protein: CGSGLNREGELFF.

This clonotype has only one observation. Here the CDR3 omits its conserved ending phenylalanine or tryptophan, so a read error is the likely source. The rearrangement joins TRBV6-2 or TRBV6-3 to TRBJ1-5; D may be TRBD1 (6 bases). Germline lookup yields CDR1 MNHEY and CDR2 SVGEGT. V lost 6 bases and J 3 bases, leaving 12 bases between the germline ends. CDR3 size: 14 residues. CDR3 nucleotides: TGTGCCAGCAGACCGGGGGGCGCCAATCAGCCCCAGCATTCT. Translated, it gives CASRPGGANQPQHS.

In the case of this clonotype: It may be a read error: a sequence one base away is much more abundant. The CDR3 reads CPSSVHYQETQYF. CDR3 DNA: TGTCCCAGCAGCGTTCACTACCAAGAGACCCAGTACTTC. V and J are TRBV9 and TRBJ2-5, with D unclear. The CDR3 is 13 residues long. Germline values: CDR1 SGDLS, CDR2 YYNGEE.

As concerns this clonotype: Possible read error: a much larger clone is one base away. This chain links TRBV10-1 with TRBJ1-5; 8 bases are a match to TRBD1. The CDR3 sequence is 17 residues long. Trimming at V came to 7 bases and at J to 3 bases, leaving 14 bases not matched to a gene. Germline V gives CDR1 WNHNN, CDR2 SYGVQD (reference sequence). Here the CDR3 DNA reads TGCGCCAGCACTTTAGGGACAGGTCTCAGCCACAATCAGCCCCAGCATTTT. It translates to CASTLGTGLSHNQPQHF.

Comments on this clonotype: An end of the junction differs from the germline gene, which may be a read error. The chain links TRBV4-1 to TRBJ2-3; the match to TRBD2 covers 8 bases. The germline CDR1 and CDR2 sequences are MGHRA and YSYEKL. The CDR3 runs 15 residues. The CDR3 region is CASSPGLVGADTQYF. CDR3 coding DNA: TGCGCCAGCAGCCCGGGACTAGTGGGAGCAGATACGCAATATTTT.

This clonotype was picked up many times. The rearrangement links TRBV11-1 to TRBJ2-1; 11 nucleotides agree with TRBD2. The V gene's germline CDR1 is SGHAT and CDR2 FQDESV (reference sequence). The CDR3 totals 14 residues. Germline trimming cut 4 bases from V and 5 bases from J; bases unmatched to any gene: 1. The CDR3 sequence is CASSWTSGHNEQFF. The CDR3 coding sequence is TGTGCCAGCAGCTGGACTAGCGGGCACAATGAGCAGTTCTTC.

The J gene is TRBJ2-3, the V gene TRBV7-2; D may be TRBD2 (5 bases). Trimming removed 1 base at V and 8 bases at J, with 13 bases between. CDR3 length: 14 amino acids. Germline V gene lookup returns CDR1 SGHTA and CDR2 FQGNSA. DNA for the CDR3: TGTGCCAGCAGCTTAGTTCTAGATGCGGGTACGCAGTATTTT. Encoded protein: CASSLVLDAGTQYF. Filled out from reference TRBV7-2 and TRBJ2-3, the complete variable domain reads GAGVSQSPSNKVTEKGKDVELRCDPISGHTALYWYRQSLGQGLEFLIYFQGNSAPDKSGLPSDRFSAERTGGSVSTLTIQRTQQEDSAVYLCASSLVLDAGTQYFGPGTRLTVL.

A note on this clonotype: Being one base from a much bigger clone, this may be a read error. CDR3 region: CSASRQGARNEQFF. CDR3 nucleotides: TGCAGTGCTAGCAGACAGGGGGCAAGGAATGAGCAGTTCTTC. This rearrangement joins TRBV20-1 to TRBJ2-1; 10 bases line up with TRBD1. Germline assignment: CDR1 DFQATT and CDR2 SNEGSKA (reference sequence). This CDR3 spans 14 amino acids. Trimming cost V 3 bases and J 7 bases; bases outside gene matches: 6.

This clonotype was counted a single time. The chain combines TRBV30 with TRBJ2-1, with D hard to call. The V end was cut by 3 bases, the J end by 16 bases, with 19 bases between. Germline assignment: CDR1 GTSNPN and CDR2 SVGIG (reference sequence). This CDR3 spans 12 amino acids. CDR3 coding DNA: TGTGCCTGGAGCGAGGTCCCCTATGAACATTTCTTC. Protein: CAWSEVPYEHFF.

This clonotype was observed many times. The chain links TRBV6-5 to TRBJ1-1, with 7 bases lining up with TRBD1. The ends lost 4 bases at V and 1 base at J; junction bases unmatched: 3. CDR1 is MNHEY, CDR2 SVGAGI, per germline. CDR3 size: 14 residues. CDR3 residues: CASSSYRGNTEAFF. The CDR3 bases are TGTGCCAGCAGTTCTTACAGGGGGAACACTGAAGCTTTCTTT.

This clonotype is medium-sized by share. V usage is TRBV10-2 and J usage is TRBJ2-1; D is ambiguous. In germline, CDR1 is WSHSY, CDR2 SAAADI. Trimming took 0 bases from V and 12 from J, leaving 6 bases between them. The CDR3 is made up of 11 amino acids. CDR3: CASSESTGQFF. In DNA, the CDR3 is TGCGCCAGCAGTGAGTCGACCGGGCAGTTCTTC.

The chain links TRBV12-3 or TRBV12-4 to TRBJ2-3; 8 nucleotides match TRBD2. The CDR3 contains 15 residues. Written as DNA, the CDR3 is TGTACCTCCCGTGGTACTAGCGGATCGTCGCATACGCAGTATTTT. Protein: CTSRGTSGSSHTQYF.

As for this clonotype: This sequence may be a read error, since a much larger clone differs from it by one base. The chain couples TRBV10-3 to TRBJ2-3; perhaps TRBD2 as D (6 bases). CDR3 length: 18 amino acids. V gave up 2 bases and J gave up 8 bases, with 26 bases separating them. Per germline, CDR1 ENHRY and CDR2 SYGVKD. The CDR3 DNA follows: TGTGCCATCAGTGAGCGGGGGATGGTGTGGGGCCAGGCAGGTACGCAGTATTTT. It codes for CAISERGMVWGQAGTQYF.

Remarks on this clonotype: This may arise from a read error, as a much more abundant clone is one base away. The chain joins TRBV11-3 to TRBJ2-1, with 15 bases aligning to TRBD2. After removal of 0 bases from V and 12 bases from J, the junction contained 12 bases not matched to a gene. The germline V gene has CDR1 SGHNT and CDR2 YENEEA. There are 18 residues in the CDR3. The DNA for the CDR3 is TGTGCCAGCAGCTTAGATGGGGTGGGACTAGCGGGAGGAGGTGGGCAGTTCTTC. This codes for CASSLDGVGLAGGGGQFF.

As to this clonotype: A much larger clone differs from this one at a single base, so this may be a read error. The CDR3 sequence is CASSRAGSGELLF. The CDR3 nucleotides are TGTGCCAGCAGCCGAGCGGGTTCCGGGGAGCTGTTGTTT. The rearrangement links TRBV11-1 to TRBJ2-2; D is possibly TRBD2 (6 bases). The germline gives CDR1 SGHAT, CDR2 FQDESV (reference sequence). This CDR3 is built from 13 residues.

This clonotype appeared a few times. This chain joins TRBV12-3 or TRBV12-4 and TRBJ2-1; D gene uncertain. V lost 5 bases and J 5 bases, leaving 16 bases between the germline ends. The CDR3 consists of 15 residues. The CDR3 region has the DNA TGTGCCAGCAGTAATAATAGGGTCCGGGACAATGAGCAGTTCTTC. Translated, it gives CASSNNRVRDNEQFF.

Only one count was recorded for this clonotype. A single base separates this from a much larger clone, so it may be a read error. This rearrangement joins TRBV5-4 to TRBJ2-4, with 9 bases identical to TRBD1. This CDR3 has 16 residues. Germline V gene data show CDR1 as SGHNT and CDR2 as YYREEE (reference sequence). The CDR3 spells CAGSLGDRVAKNIQYF. The CDR3 coding sequence is TGTGCCGGCAGCTTGGGGGACAGGGTAGCCAAAAACATTCAGTACTTC.